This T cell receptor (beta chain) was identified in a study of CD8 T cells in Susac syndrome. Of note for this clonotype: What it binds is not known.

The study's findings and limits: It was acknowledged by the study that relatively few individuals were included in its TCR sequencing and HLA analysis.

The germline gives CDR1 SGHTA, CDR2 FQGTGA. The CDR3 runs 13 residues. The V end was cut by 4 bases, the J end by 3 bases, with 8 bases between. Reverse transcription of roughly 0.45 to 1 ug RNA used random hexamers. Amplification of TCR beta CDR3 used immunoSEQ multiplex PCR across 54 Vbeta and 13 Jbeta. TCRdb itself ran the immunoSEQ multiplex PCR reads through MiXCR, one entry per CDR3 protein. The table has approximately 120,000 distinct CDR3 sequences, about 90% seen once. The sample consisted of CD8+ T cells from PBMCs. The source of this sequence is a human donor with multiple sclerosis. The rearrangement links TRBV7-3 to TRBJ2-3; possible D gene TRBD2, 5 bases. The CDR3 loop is CASSSGMTDTQYF. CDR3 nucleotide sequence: TGTGCCAGCAGCTCCGGGATGACAGATACGCAGTATTTT.